These 21 T cell receptor beta chains came from one sample sequenced in a study of blood T cell repertoires in COVID-19. Produced via immunoSEQ multiplex PCR; TCRdb's table is partial and in-frame only. The data hold some 200,000 clones, with approximately 87% observed a single time. Specimen: peripheral blood. All receptors derive from a man aged 40-50 years with active or convalescent COVID-19.

This chain links TRBV30 with TRBJ1-3, with no clear D. CDR1 is GTSNPN, CDR2 SVGIG, per germline (reference sequence). The CDR3 covers 14 residues. The germline V and J ends were trimmed by 1 base and 1 base, with 8 bases remaining between them. The CDR3 DNA is TGTGCCTGGAGTGAGCGAGGGTCTGGAAACACCATATATTTT. Its translation: CAWSERGSGNTIYF. The variable domain in full, with the rest retrieved from reference TRBV30 and TRBJ1-3, is SQTIHQWPATLVQPVGSPLSLECTVEGTSNPNLYWYRQAAGRGLQLLFYSVGIGQISSEVPQNLSASRPQDRQFILSSKKLLLSDSGFYLCAWSERGSGNTIYFGEGSWLTVV.

This rearrangement joins TRBV11-1 to TRBJ1-1; no definite D call. The CDR3 is made up of 16 amino acids. Germline V gives CDR1 SGHAT, CDR2 FQDESV (reference sequence). V was trimmed by 1 base and J by 0 bases, leaving 12 bases between them. The DNA of the CDR3 is TGTGCCAGCAGCTTAGGGCCAGTCGGGGTGAACACTGAAGCTTTCTTT. This translates into CASSLGPVGVNTEAFF.

This clone came up once. This chain joins TRBV6-5 and TRBJ1-2; TRBD1 aligns across 9 bases. V lost 7 bases, J lost 7 bases, and 4 bases stayed unmatched. Germline lookup yields CDR1 MNHEY and CDR2 SVGAGI. This CDR3 has 12 amino acids. The CDR3 loop reads CASKPGQGGYTF. For the CDR3, the DNA is TGTGCCAGCAAGCCGGGACAGGGTGGCTACACCTTC.

The chain has TRBV9 and TRBJ2-3; D not certain. The germline V and J ends were trimmed by 6 bases and 0 bases, with 14 bases remaining between them. This CDR3 is built from 15 residues. CDR1 and CDR2 from the germline V gene are SGDLS and YYNGEE. CDR3 loop: CASTALGHSTDTQYF. As DNA, the CDR3 is TGTGCCAGCACCGCCCTAGGTCATAGCACAGATACGCAGTATTTT.

The V call is TRBV5-4, the J call TRBJ2-1; tentative D call: TRBD2 (5 bases). The CDR3 has 17 residues. V lost 3 bases to trimming and J lost 2 bases, with 18 bases between them. CDR1 is SGHNT and CDR2 is YYREEE in the germline V gene (reference sequence). The CDR3 is CASSSMDSAVTYNEQFF. The CDR3 DNA reads TGTGCCAGCAGCTCTATGGACTCTGCCGTCACCTACAATGAGCAGTTCTTC.

The chain links TRBV6-5 to TRBJ2-7; tentatively, D is TRBD1 (5 bases). The CDR3 has 15 amino acids. Germline V gene sequence: CDR1 MNHEY, CDR2 SVGAGI. The V end lost 2 bases, the J end lost 2 bases, and 13 bases lay between the germline ends. CDR3 region: CASSYDAGPTYEQYF. The CDR3 DNA is TGTGCCAGCAGTTACGACGCAGGGCCTACCTACGAGCAGTACTTC.

The CDR3 DNA reads TGTGCCACCATCACCCCTGGACAGAATAAGGGCTACACCTTC. This translates into CATITPGQNKGYTF. V and J are TRBV19 and TRBJ1-2, with D perhaps TRBD1 (6 bases). V was clipped by 10 bases and J by 8 bases, with 23 bases between them. The germline V gene encodes CDR1 LNHDA and CDR2 SQIVND (reference sequence). CDR3 length equals 14 residues.

The chain recombines TRBV15 with TRBJ2-7, with D possibly TRBD1 on 5 matching bases. The CDR3 covers 13 residues. CDR1 LNHNV and CDR2 YYDKDF come from the germline V gene (reference sequence). V was trimmed by 3 bases and J by 2 bases, leaving 8 bases between them. The CDR3 reads CATSSGATYEQYF. CDR3 sequence (DNA): TGTGCCACCAGCAGTGGGGCAACCTACGAGCAGTACTTC.

The genes are TRBV30 and TRBJ1-4; D possibly corresponds to TRBD1 (6 bases). Between the trimmed V and J ends, which lost 0 bases and 4 bases, there was a span of 9 bases. This CDR3 region has 14 residues. CDR1 is GTSNPN, CDR2 SVGIG, per germline (reference sequence). CDR3 region: CAWSVPRGNEKLFF. Written as DNA, the CDR3 is TGTGCCTGGAGTGTACCCAGGGGTAATGAAAAACTGTTTTTT.

The chain has TRBV5-1 and TRBJ1-1; TRBD1 agrees at 7 bases. V was pared by 4 bases and J by 0 bases, with 3 bases of the junction left unmatched. CDR1 and CDR2 (germline): SGHRS, YFSETQ. CDR3 length: 14 amino acids. The CDR3 region has the DNA TGCGCCAGCAGCCCGGACAGGCTGAACACTGAAGCTTTCTTT. Protein: CASSPDRLNTEAFF.

The V and J genes are TRBV2 and TRBJ1-6; D remains unclear. Germline V gives CDR1 SNHLY, CDR2 FYNNEI. CDR3 length equals 16 residues. The V gene lost 3 bases and the J gene lost 4 bases, with 13 bases spanning the gap. The CDR3 nucleotides are TGTGCCAGCAGTGACAGGAAACCCGCTTATAATTCACCCCTCCACTTT. As protein: CASSDRKPAYNSPLHF.

The chain combines TRBV6-1 with TRBJ1-6; D perhaps matches TRBD1 (6 bases). Germline assignment: CDR1 MNHNS and CDR2 SASEGT. The ends were cut back, 1 base at V and 8 bases at J, with 12 bases in the middle. CDR3 length equals 15 residues. The CDR3 reads CASSEGGGADSPLHF. CDR3 bases: TGTGCCAGCAGTGAAGGGGGGGGCGCAGATTCACCCCTCCACTTT.

The V and J genes are TRBV5-1 and TRBJ1-1, with 8 bases identical to TRBD1. V was pared by 0 bases and J by 7 bases, with 8 bases of the junction left unmatched. Germline values: CDR1 SGHRS, CDR2 YFSETQ. The CDR3 loop spans 15 amino acids. CDR3 DNA sequence: TGCGCCAGCAGCTTGGTCGGCAGGGGGCCTGATGAAGCTTTCTTT. It yields the protein CASSLVGRGPDEAFF.

J is TRBJ1-4 and V is TRBV6-5; no reliable D call. From germline, CDR1 is MNHEY and CDR2 SVGAGI. There are 14 residues in the CDR3. The V end lost 9 bases, the J end lost 0 bases, and 11 bases lay between the germline ends. CDR3 in amino acids: CASRAGTTNEKLFF. CDR3 DNA: TGTGCCAGTCGTGCGGGGACAACTAATGAAAAACTGTTTTTT.

This chain joins TRBV27 and TRBJ2-7; TRBD2 matches at 9 bases. V lost 3 bases, J lost 1 base, and 4 bases stayed unmatched. The CDR3 runs 15 residues. The germline CDR1 and CDR2 sequences are MNHEY and SMNVEV (reference sequence). The CDR3 DNA is TGTGCCAGCAGTTTGGGACTAGCTCGGTCCTACGAGCAGTACTTC. Translated: CASSLGLARSYEQYF.

The chain employs TRBV2 and TRBJ2-1, with 9 bases matching TRBD1. Germline V CDR1 and CDR2: SNHLY, FYNNEI. V was pared by 8 bases and J by 4 bases, with 6 bases of the junction left unmatched. The CDR3 sequence is 14 residues long. This chain's CDR3 is CASGRDRAYNEQFF. CDR3 coding DNA: TGTGCCAGCGGCCGGGACAGGGCTTACAATGAGCAGTTCTTC.

This chain connects TRBV18 to TRBJ2-2; no reliable D call. This CDR3 is built from 13 residues. CDR1 and CDR2 from the germline V gene are KGHSH and LQKENI. Trimming pared 2 bases from V and 4 bases from J, leaving 5 bases between. The DNA for the CDR3 is TGTGCCAGCTCACCAAGGAGCACCGGGGAGCTGTTTTTT. Its protein is CASSPRSTGELFF. The full variable domain, with the rest looked up from reference TRBV18 and TRBJ2-2, is NAGVMQNPRHLVRRRGQEARLRCSPMKGHSHVYWYRQLPEEGLKFMVYLQKENIIDESGMPKERFSAEFPKEGPSILRIQQVVRGDSAAYFCASSPRSTGELFFGEGSRLTVL.

The chain joins TRBV5-6 to TRBJ1-1; 8 positions match TRBD1. Losses at the gene ends were 6 bases for V and 4 bases for J; bases not matched to a gene: 5. The V gene's germline CDR1 is SGHDT and CDR2 YYEEEE. There are 13 residues in the CDR3. Written as DNA, the CDR3 is TGTGCCAGCACAAGGACAGGGACCACTGAAGCTTTCTTT. Its translation: CASTRTGTTEAFF.

This chain joins TRBV7-8 and TRBJ1-2, with 8 bases matching TRBD1. Per the germline V gene, CDR1 is SGHVS and CDR2 is FQNEAQ. J was trimmed by 5 bases and V by 5 bases; bases with no gene match: 13. The CDR3 runs to 16 residues. DNA for the CDR3: TGTGCCAGCAGCACACAGCCGACAGGGGTTTTTTATGGCTACACCTTC. As protein: CASSTQPTGVFYGYTF.

This CDR3 is CASSWGQANTEAFF. The CDR3 DNA reads TGTGCCAGCAGTTGGGGACAGGCGAACACTGAAGCTTTCTTT. This rearrangement joins TRBV5-5 to TRBJ1-1; 8 bases line up with TRBD1. The CDR3 has 14 amino acids. V gave up 5 bases and J gave up 1 base; unmatched junction bases: 4. Germline V gene sequence: CDR1 SGHKS, CDR2 YYEKEE (reference sequence).

This clone appeared a few times. V is TRBV7-3 and J is TRBJ2-3; 11 bases line up with TRBD2. The CDR3 contains 18 residues. V lost 3 bases to trimming and J lost 4 bases; unmatched junction nucleotides: 12. The V gene's germline CDR1 is SGHTA and CDR2 FQGTGA. The CDR3 here is CASSLYSYSGGAADTQYF. The CDR3 nucleotides are TGTGCCAGCAGCTTGTATTCGTATAGCGGGGGGGCCGCAGATACGCAGTATTTT.